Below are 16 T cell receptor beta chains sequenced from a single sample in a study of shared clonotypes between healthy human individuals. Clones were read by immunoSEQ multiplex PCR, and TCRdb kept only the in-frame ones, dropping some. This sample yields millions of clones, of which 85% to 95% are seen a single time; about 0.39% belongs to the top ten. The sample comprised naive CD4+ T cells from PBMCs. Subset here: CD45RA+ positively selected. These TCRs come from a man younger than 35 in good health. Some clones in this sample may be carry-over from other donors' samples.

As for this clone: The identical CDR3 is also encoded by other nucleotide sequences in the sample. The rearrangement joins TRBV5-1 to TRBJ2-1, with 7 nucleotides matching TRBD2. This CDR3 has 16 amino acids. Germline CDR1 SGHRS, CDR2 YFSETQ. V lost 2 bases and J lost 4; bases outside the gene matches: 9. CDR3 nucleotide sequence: TGCGCCAGCAGCTTCGGACTGGCCGGGGGGTACAATGAGCAGTTCTTC. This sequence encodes CASSFGLAGGYNEQFF.

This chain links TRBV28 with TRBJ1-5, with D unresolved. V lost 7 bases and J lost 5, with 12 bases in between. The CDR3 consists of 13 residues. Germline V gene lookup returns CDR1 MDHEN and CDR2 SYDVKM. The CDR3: CASTRAIDQPQHF. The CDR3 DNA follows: TGTGCCAGCACCCGAGCGATAGATCAGCCCCAGCATTTT.

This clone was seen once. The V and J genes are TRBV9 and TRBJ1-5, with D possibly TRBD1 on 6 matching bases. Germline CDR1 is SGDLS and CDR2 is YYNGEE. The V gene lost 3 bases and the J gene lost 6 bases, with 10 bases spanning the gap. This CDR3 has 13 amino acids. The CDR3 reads CASSEQGTQPQHF. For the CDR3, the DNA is TGTGCCAGCAGCGAACAGGGCACTCAGCCCCAGCATTTT.

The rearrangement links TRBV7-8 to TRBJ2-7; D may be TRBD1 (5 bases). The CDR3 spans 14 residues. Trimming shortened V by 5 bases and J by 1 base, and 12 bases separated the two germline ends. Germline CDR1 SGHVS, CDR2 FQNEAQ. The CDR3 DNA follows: TGTGCCAGCAGCCCCCAGGGCCAGTCCTACGAGCAGTACTTC. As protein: CASSPQGQSYEQYF.

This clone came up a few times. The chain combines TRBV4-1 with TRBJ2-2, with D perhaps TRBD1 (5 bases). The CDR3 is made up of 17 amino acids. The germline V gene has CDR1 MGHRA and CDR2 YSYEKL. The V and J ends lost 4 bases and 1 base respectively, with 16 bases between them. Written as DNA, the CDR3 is TGCGCCAGCAGCCGAGAACTGGTAGGGGTGAACACCGGGGAGCTGTTTTTT. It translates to CASSRELVGVNTGELFF.

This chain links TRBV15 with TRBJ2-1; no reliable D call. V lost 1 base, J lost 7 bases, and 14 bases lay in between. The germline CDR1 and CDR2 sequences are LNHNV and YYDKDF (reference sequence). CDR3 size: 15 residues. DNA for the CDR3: TGTGCCACCAGCAGAGGTGACGGTCTCACGAATGAGCAGTTCTTC. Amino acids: CATSRGDGLTNEQFF.

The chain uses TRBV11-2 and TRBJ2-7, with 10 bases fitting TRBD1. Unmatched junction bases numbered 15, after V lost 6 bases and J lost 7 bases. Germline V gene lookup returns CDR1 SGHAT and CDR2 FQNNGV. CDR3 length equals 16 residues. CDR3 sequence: CASRGQGHGRPPEQYF. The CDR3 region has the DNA TGTGCCAGCAGGGGACAGGGGCACGGGAGGCCTCCGGAGCAGTACTTC.

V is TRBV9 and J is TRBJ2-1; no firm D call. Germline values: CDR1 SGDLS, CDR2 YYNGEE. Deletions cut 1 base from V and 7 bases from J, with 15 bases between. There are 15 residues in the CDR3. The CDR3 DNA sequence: TGTGCCAGCAGCGTACCCCCGCGTCGACGGAATGAGCAGTTCTTC. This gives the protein CASSVPPRRRNEQFF. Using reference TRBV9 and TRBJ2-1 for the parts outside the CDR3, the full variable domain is DSGVTQTPKHLITATGQRVTLRCSPRSGDLSVYWYQQSLDQGLQFLIQYYNGEERAKGNILERFSAQQFPDLHSELNLSSLELGDSALYFCASSVPPRRRNEQFFGPGTRLTVL.

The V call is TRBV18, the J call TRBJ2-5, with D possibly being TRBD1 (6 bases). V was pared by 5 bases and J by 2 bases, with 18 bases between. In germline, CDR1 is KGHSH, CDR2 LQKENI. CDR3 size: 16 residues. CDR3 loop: CASSSAPGTSQETQYF. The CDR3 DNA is TGTGCCAGCTCATCAGCTCCCGGGACAAGTCAAGAGACCCAGTACTTC.

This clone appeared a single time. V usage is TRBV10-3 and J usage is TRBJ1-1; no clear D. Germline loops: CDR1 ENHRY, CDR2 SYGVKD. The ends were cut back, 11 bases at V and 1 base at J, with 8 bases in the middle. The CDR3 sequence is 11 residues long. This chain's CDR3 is CAALQNTEAFF. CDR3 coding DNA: TGTGCCGCGTTACAGAACACTGAAGCTTTCTTT.

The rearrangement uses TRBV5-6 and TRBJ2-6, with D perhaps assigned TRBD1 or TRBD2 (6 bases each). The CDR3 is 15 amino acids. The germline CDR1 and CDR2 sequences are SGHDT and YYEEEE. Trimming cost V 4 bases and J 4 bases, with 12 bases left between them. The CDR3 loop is CASSPRGRGANVLTF. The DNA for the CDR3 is TGTGCCAGCAGCCCCCGGGGGCGGGGGGCCAACGTCCTGACTTTC.

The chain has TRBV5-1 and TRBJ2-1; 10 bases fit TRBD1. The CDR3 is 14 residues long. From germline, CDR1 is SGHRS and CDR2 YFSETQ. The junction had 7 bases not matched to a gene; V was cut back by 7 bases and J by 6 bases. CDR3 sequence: CASSIGTGANEQFF. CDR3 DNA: TGCGCCAGCTCTATCGGGACAGGGGCCAATGAGCAGTTCTTC.

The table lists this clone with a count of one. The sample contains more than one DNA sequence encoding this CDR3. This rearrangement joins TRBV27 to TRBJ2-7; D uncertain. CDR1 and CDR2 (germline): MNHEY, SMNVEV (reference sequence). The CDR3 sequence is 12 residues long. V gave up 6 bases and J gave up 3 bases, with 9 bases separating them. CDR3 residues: CASSLGGYEQYF. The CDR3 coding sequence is TGTGCCAGCAGCCTGGGCGGCTACGAGCAGTACTTC.

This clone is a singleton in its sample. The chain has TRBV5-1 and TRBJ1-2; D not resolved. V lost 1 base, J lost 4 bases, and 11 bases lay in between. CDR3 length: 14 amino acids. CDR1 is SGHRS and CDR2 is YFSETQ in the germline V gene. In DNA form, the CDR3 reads TGCGCCAGCAGCTTGACGGCGCCCCCCTATGGCTACACCTTC. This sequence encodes CASSLTAPPYGYTF.

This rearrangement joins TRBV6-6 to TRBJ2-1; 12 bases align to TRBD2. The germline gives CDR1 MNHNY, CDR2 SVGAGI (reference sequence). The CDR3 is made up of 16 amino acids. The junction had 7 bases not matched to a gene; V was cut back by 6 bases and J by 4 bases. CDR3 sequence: CASRAGLAGDYNEQFF. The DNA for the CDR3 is TGTGCCAGCAGAGCGGGACTAGCGGGTGATTACAATGAGCAGTTCTTC.

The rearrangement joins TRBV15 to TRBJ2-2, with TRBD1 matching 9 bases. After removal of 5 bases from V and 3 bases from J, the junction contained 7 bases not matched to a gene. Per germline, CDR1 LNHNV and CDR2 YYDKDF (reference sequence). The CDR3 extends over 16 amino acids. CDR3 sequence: CATSYGTGWDTGELFF. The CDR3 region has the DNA TGTGCCACCAGCTACGGGACAGGGTGGGACACCGGGGAGCTGTTTTTT.